A single sample is the source of the 5 T cell receptor beta chains below, sequenced in a study of blood T cell repertoires in COVID-19. The method was immunoSEQ multiplex PCR; TCRdb's version includes in-frame clones alone and lacks a portion of them. The sample has around 250,000 clones, about 90% seen once. The sample consisted of PBMCs or T cells enriched from blood (not recorded which). These receptors all stem from a woman aged 40-49 years who had been exposed to COVID-19.

The J gene is TRBJ1-3, the V gene TRBV6-1; unclear D gene. The CDR3 length is 17 residues. CDR1 MNHNS and CDR2 SASEGT come from the germline V gene. V was shortened by 0 bases and J by 0 bases, with 12 bases between the two germline ends. DNA of the CDR3: TGTGCCAGCAGTGAAGCAGGAGGTCGGATCTCTGGAAACACCATATATTTT. Translation: CASSEAGGRISGNTIYF.

The chain carries TRBV4-1 and TRBJ2-7; no clear D. The V gene lost 1 base and the J gene lost 1 base, with 14 bases spanning the gap. The CDR3 extends over 16 amino acids. Germline V gives CDR1 MGHRA, CDR2 YSYEKL. CDR3 nucleotide sequence: TGCGCCAGCAGCCAAGGTCCTTTCACCGAGTCCTACGAGCAGTACGTC. It encodes CASSQGPFTESYEQYV.

The gene calls are TRBV4-3 and TRBJ2-7; weak D call: TRBD2 (8 bases). V was pared by 2 bases and J by 7 bases, with 27 bases between. The CDR3 contains 18 residues. Germline V CDR1 and CDR2: LGHNA, YSLEER. The CDR3 DNA reads TGCGCCAGCAGCCAAACCTCTAGAAGGGGGCTGCCGGGGGGGGAGCAGTACTTC. Protein: CASSQTSRRGLPGGEQYF.

The rearrangement joins TRBV30 to TRBJ2-5; 10 nucleotides agree with TRBD2. Germline assignment: CDR1 GTSNPN and CDR2 SVGIG (reference sequence). The CDR3 is 15 residues long. V shed 8 bases and J 5 bases; nucleotides not matched to a gene: 14. The CDR3 DNA sequence: TGTGCCCATAGCGGGGGGCGAGCCCGGGCGGAGACCCAGTACTTC. Translation: CAHSGGRARAETQYF.

Of note for this clone: At one end the junction does not follow the germline gene, possibly because of a read error. The V gene is TRBV7-7, the J gene TRBJ2-1; 10 bases agree with TRBD2. From germline, CDR1 is SSHAT and CDR2 FNYEAQ (reference sequence). This CDR3 spans 17 amino acids. Here the CDR3 reads CASSLAPRTSGANEQFF. The CDR3 DNA reads TGTGCTAGCAGCTTAGCCCCTCGGACTAGCGGAGCCAATGAGCAGTTCTTC. Based on the CDR3 plus reference TRBV7-7 and TRBJ2-1, the full variable domain is GAGVSQSPRYKVTKRGQDVTLRCDPISSHATLYWYQQALGQGPEFLTYFNYEAQPDKSGLPSDRFSAERPEGSISTLTIQRTEQRDSAMYRCASSLAPRTSGANEQFFGPGTRLTVL.